These T cell receptor beta chains were read from a single sample in a study of beta chain features in type 1 diabetes. Profiled with immunoSEQ multiplex PCR; TCRdb holds only in-frame clones, not every one. The sample lists under 350,000 clones, approximately 8.1% occurring once. Sample: central memory CD4+ T cells from blood. All receptors come from a woman aged 18 to 35 in good health. The CDR3 runs from the conserved cysteine through the conserved F or W. A D gene is named only where the DNA matches it firmly. Some rows have no size entry. The others give once, few or many, or a class for an expanded clone.

abundance	len	d_gene	j_gene	v_gene	CDR3nt	CDR3aa
NA	14	TRBD1	TRBJ2-2	TRBV5-4	TGTGCCAGCGGACGCACAGGGGTCACCGGGGAGCTGTTTTTT	CASGRTGVTGELFF
many	15	NA	TRBJ1-1	TRBV7-9	TGTGCCAGCAGCCCTAAGGACAGACTGAACACTGAAGCTTTCTTT	CASSPKDRLNTEAFF
NA	15	NA	TRBJ2-3	TRBV7-3	TGTGCCAGCAGCCTACAGGGAGGGGGCACAGATACGCAGTATTTT	CASSLQGGGTDTQYF
NA	16	TRBD2	TRBJ2-7	TRBV11-2	TGTGCCAGCAGCTTAGCCTGGAGCGGGAAGGACTACGAGCAGTACTTC	CASSLAWSGKDYEQYF
few	13	NA	TRBJ1-2	TRBV4-2	TGTGCCAGCAGCCAAGACAGTTACTATGGCTACACCTTC	CASSQDSYYGYTF
NA	13	NA	TRBJ1-2	TRBV7-2	TGTGCCAGCAGCGCCAAAACACGACTAACTCTCCCTTTC	CASSAKTRLTLPF
NA	14	TRBD1	TRBJ1-3	TRBV18	TGTGCCAGCTCGTCCGGGACAGGGGGAAACACCATATATTTT	CASSSGTGGNTIYF
few	18	NA	TRBJ2-6	TRBV19	TGTGCCAGTAGTCCCCGTCAGGGCCTGAGCTCTGGGGCCAACGTCCTGACTTTC	CASSPRQGLSSGANVLTF
few	15	NA	TRBJ1-6	TRBV7-3	TGTGCCAGCAGCCCCAGGGGTGGTGGAGAGTCACCCCTCCACTTT	CASSPRGGGESPLHF
few	13	TRBD1	TRBJ1-4	TRBV6-6	TGTGCCAGCAGTTCAGGACAGGATGAAAAACTGTTTTTT	CASSSGQDEKLFF
few	13	NA	TRBJ2-7	TRBV30	TGTGCCTGGAGTGTACATCTATTGTATGAGCAGTACTTC	CAWSVHLLYEQYF
few	12	NA	TRBJ2-3	TRBV7-2	TGCGCCAGCAGCCTCGGACCAGGTACGCAGTATTTT	CASSLGPGTQYF
few	16	TRBD1	TRBJ2-6	TRBV7-9	TGTGCCAGCGGGGGACAGCCTCACACTGGGGCCAACGTCCTGACTTTC	CASGGQPHTGANVLTF
few	14	NA	TRBJ2-7	TRBV29-1	TGCAGCGTTGACCTTGGAGGTGGCTCCTACGAGCAGTACTTC	CSVDLGGGSYEQYF
few	14	NA	TRBJ2-1	TRBV27	TGTGCCAGCCCCCGGGATACCAAAACCAATGAGCAGTTCTTC	CASPRDTKTNEQFF
few	17	NA	TRBJ1-5	TRBV4-1	TGCGCCAGCAGCCAAGGATGGATCGGGACAACTAATCAGCCCCAGCATTTT	CASSQGWIGTTNQPQHF
NA	19	NA	TRBJ2-1	TRBV29-1	TGCAGCGTTATGTCCTATCTCAGGGTTGCTATCGACCACGACAATGAGCAGTTCTTC	CSVMSYLRVAIDHDNEQFF
few	14	TRBD2	TRBJ2-1	TRBV29-1	TGCAGCGTTGATAACGGGAGGGGTGCTGATGAGCAGTTCTTC	CSVDNGRGADEQFF
NA	14	TRBD2	TRBJ2-5	TRBV11-3	TGTGCCAGCAGCTTACCGGGACTAGGAGAGACCCAGTACTTC	CASSLPGLGETQYF
many	12	NA	TRBJ1-1	TRBV14	TGTGCCAGCAGCCAGAAACCTCCGGGAGCTTTCTTT	CASSQKPPGAFF
many	13	NA	TRBJ1-1	TRBV28	TGTGCCAGCAGTTTGGTCAGGGTCACTGAAGCTTTCTTT	CASSLVRVTEAFF
few	16	TRBD1	TRBJ1-5	TRBV10-3	TGTGCCATCAGTGAGAAGGACAGGGGCGGGGGTCAGCCCCAGCATTTT	CAISEKDRGGGQPQHF
NA	13	NA	TRBJ2-7	TRBV6-5	TGTGCCAGCACTCGGCAGGGTCCCAACGAGCAGTACTTC	CASTRQGPNEQYF
NA	15	NA	TRBJ2-3	TRBV19	TGTGCCAGTACCCCCAGAGTTACTAGCACAGATACGCAGTATTTT	CASTPRVTSTDTQYF
few	13	NA	TRBJ1-4	TRBV29-1	TGCAGCGTTGCGAAAGGGTCAAATGAAAAACTGTTTTTT	CSVAKGSNEKLFF
few	17	TRBD1	TRBJ1-4	TRBV30	TGTGCCTGGAGTGTACGCAGGGGGCGAGCAACTAATGAAAAACTGTTTTTT	CAWSVRRGRATNEKLFF
many	13	NA	TRBJ2-1	TRBV4-3	TGCGCCAGCAGCCAAGAGTATCGGGGAGAGCAGTTCTTC	CASSQEYRGEQFF
NA	14	NA	TRBJ2-6	TRBV2	TGTGCCAGCAGGAGGGGGTCTGGGGCCAACGTCCTGACTTTC	CASRRGSGANVLTF
many	13	NA	TRBJ1-2	TRBV7-9	TGTGCCAGCACCCTCCGGCCGGACTATGGCTACACCTTC	CASTLRPDYGYTF
NA	13	NA	TRBJ2-3	TRBV7-3	TGTGCCAGCAGCCCTACTATAGGAGATACGCAGTATTTT	CASSPTIGDTQYF
many	16	TRBD1	TRBJ1-5	TRBV18	TGTGCCAGCTCACCGAGAACGGGACAGCTAAATCAGCCCCAGCATTTT	CASSPRTGQLNQPQHF
many	14	NA	TRBJ2-1	TRBV19	TGTGCCAGTAGTCGATCCCCGACACTCGGTGAGCAGTTCTTC	CASSRSPTLGEQFF
few	16	TRBD1	TRBJ2-1	TRBV5-6	TGTGCCAGCAGCTTGGTAACAGGGGGCTCCTTTAATGAGCAGTTCTTC	CASSLVTGGSFNEQFF
NA	16	NA	TRBJ2-3	TRBV9	TGTGCCAGCAGCCCAACACTGGGGCAGGGCACAGATACGCAGTATTTT	CASSPTLGQGTDTQYF
NA	15	TRBD1	TRBJ2-7	TRBV18	TGTGCCAGCTCACCAAGCCGGGACAGGAGCTACGAGCAGTACTTC	CASSPSRDRSYEQYF
few	16	NA	TRBJ1-3	TRBV7-3	TGTGCCAGCAGCTTAGGGAACCCTTACTCTGGAAACACCATATATTTT	CASSLGNPYSGNTIYF
once	16	NA	TRBJ1-3	TRBV28	TGTGCCAGCAGTTTCTCGACAGGCAGCTCTGGAAACACCATATATTTT	CASSFSTGSSGNTIYF
few	16	TRBD1	TRBJ2-3	TRBV11-1	TGTGCCAGCAGCGCGAGACGGGACAGGGCCTCAGATACGCAGTATTTT	CASSARRDRASDTQYF
many	11	NA	TRBJ2-7	TRBV5-4	TGTGCCAGCAGCTTGGCCTCCGAGCAGTACTTC	CASSLASEQYF
few	15	NA	TRBJ2-1	TRBV2	TGTGCCAGCAGACCTACAGGGACCGCCTACAATGAGCAGTTCTTC	CASRPTGTAYNEQFF
few	13	NA	TRBJ2-1	TRBV7-2	TGTGCCAGCAGCCCCCACTTTTACAATGAGCAGTTCTTC	CASSPHFYNEQFF
few	15	TRBD1	TRBJ2-3	TRBV5-1	TGCGCCAGCGGTTCGGGACAGGGAGTGGCAGATACGCAGTATTTT	CASGSGQGVADTQYF
NA	14	TRBD1	TRBJ2-5	TRBV6-6	TGTGCCAGCAGGTGGGGGACAGCACAAGAGACCCAGTACTTC	CASRWGTAQETQYF
NA	12	NA	TRBJ1-3	TRBV19	TGTGCCAGTGAGAGGGACGGAAACACCATATATTTT	CASERDGNTIYF
NA	14	NA	TRBJ1-2	TRBV5-1	TGCGCCAGCAGCTTGGCCGGAACGAACTATGGCTACACCTTC	CASSLAGTNYGYTF
few	13	NA	TRBJ2-5	TRBV7-2	TGTGCCAGCAGCTGGGAGAGGGCAGAGACCCAGTACTTC	CASSWERAETQYF
NA	16	TRBD1	TRBJ2-5	TRBV7-9	TGTGCCAGCAGCTTGGAACGGACAGGGGGAGGAGGGACCCAGTACTTC	CASSLERTGGGGTQYF
NA	16	TRBD1	TRBJ2-5	TRBV5-6	TGTGCCAGCAGCTGGACAGGGGACTGGGGAAAAGAGACCCAGTACTTC	CASSWTGDWGKETQYF
NA	14	TRBD1	TRBJ2-1	TRBV7-7	TGTGCTAGCAGCGCAATCGCCCAGGGGGATGAGCAGTTCTTC	CASSAIAQGDEQFF
few	12	NA	TRBJ1-6	TRBV28	TGTGCCAGCAGCCGACTTACTTCACCCCTCCACTTT	CASSRLTSPLHF
NA	13	NA	TRBJ1-2	TRBV7-9	TGTGCCAGTAGACCCGTAACAGGGTACGGCTACACCTTC	CASRPVTGYGYTF
few	14	TRBD1	TRBJ1-1	TRBV5-1	TGCGCCACTAAAAAGGGGACAGGGGTCACTGAAGCTTTCTTT	CATKKGTGVTEAFF
many	13	NA	TRBJ1-1	TRBV7-9	TGTGCCAGCAGACCGGACACCTACACTGAAGCTTTCTTT	CASRPDTYTEAFF
NA	15	TRBD2	TRBJ2-2	TRBV7-9	TGTGCCAGCAGCTTAAGTACCCGGGGGGCCGGGGAGCTGTTTTTT	CASSLSTRGAGELFF
NA	14	NA	TRBJ1-5	TRBV7-2	TGTGCCAGCAGCGCGACAAACGTTAATCAGCCCCAGCATTTT	CASSATNVNQPQHF
NA	14	NA	TRBJ1-5	TRBV21-1	TGTGCCAGCAGCAAATGGGACAGAAATCAGCCCCAGCATTTT	CASSKWDRNQPQHF
few	15	TRBD1	TRBJ1-1	TRBV27	TGTGCCAGCAGTTCGCGGACAGGCCTGAACACTGAAGCTTTCTTT	CASSSRTGLNTEAFF